The next 26 T cell receptor beta chains were all read from a single sample in a study of cytomegalovirus exposure and HLA in healthy donors. The PCR was carried out with 60 Vbeta primers and 13 Jbeta primers. Profiling relied on immunoSEQ multiplex PCR, and the TCRdb table lists in-frame clones only, not all of them. Of 85,000 to 90,000 clones listed, around 76% are singletons. The sample was PBMCs. The source is a man between 25 and 39 years old in good health and CMV-seropositive.

The rearrangement joins TRBV9 to TRBJ2-1; D remains unclear. The CDR3 sequence is 15 residues long. V dropped 0 bases and J dropped 8 bases, with 15 bases sitting between them. The germline CDR1 and CDR2 sequences are SGDLS and YYNGEE. CDR3 in amino acids: CASSVAATRWDEQFF. The CDR3 coding sequence is TGTGCCAGCAGCGTAGCGGCTACCAGGTGGGATGAGCAGTTCTTC.

This chain uses TRBV19 with TRBJ2-7; 8 bases align to TRBD2. The CDR3 contains 16 residues. CDR1 is LNHDA, CDR2 SQIVND, per germline (reference sequence). J gave up 7 bases and V 5 bases, and 16 bases lay outside the gene matches. The CDR3 sequence is CASSAGLEIPFREQYF. DNA for the CDR3: TGTGCCAGTAGTGCGGGACTAGAGATCCCCTTTCGGGAGCAGTACTTC.

This chain uses TRBV5-6 with TRBJ2-7; 7 nucleotides match TRBD2. CDR1 and CDR2 from the germline V gene are SGHDT and YYEEEE. The CDR3 contains 16 residues. V lost 4 bases, J lost 7 bases, and 17 bases stayed unmatched. The CDR3 DNA reads TGTGCCAGCAGCCTAGATACAGGACTCGCGGGGGTTGAGCAGTACTTC. Its translation: CASSLDTGLAGVEQYF.

This clone was seen a single time. The chain is built from TRBV19 and TRBJ1-2; possibly TRBD1 for D (6 bases). Looked up from germline, CDR1 is LNHDA and CDR2 is SQIVND (reference sequence). Trimming removed 10 bases from V and 8 bases from J, with 26 bases in between. The CDR3 is 15 residues long. The CDR3 here is CATLPGGTGRQGYTF. CDR3 DNA sequence: TGTGCCACCCTTCCGGGGGGAACAGGGAGGCAGGGCTACACCTTC.

The V gene is TRBV30, the J gene TRBJ1-6, with unresolved D. The CDR3 totals 16 residues. The germline V gene encodes CDR1 GTSNPN and CDR2 SVGIG (reference sequence). Between the trimmed V and J ends, which lost 2 bases and 0 bases, there was a span of 11 bases. The CDR3 bases are TGTGCCTGGAGTCTGGTACACAGCTCCTATAATTCACCCCTCCACTTT. Its translation is CAWSLVHSSYNSPLHF.

The chain links TRBV28 to TRBJ1-3, with 9 bases identical to TRBD1. V gave up 6 bases and J gave up 4 bases; unmatched junction bases: 7. The V gene's germline CDR1 is MDHEN and CDR2 SYDVKM. The CDR3 has 15 amino acids. The CDR3 loop reads CASRLTGQGGNTIYF. The CDR3 bases are TGTGCCAGCAGGCTGACGGGACAGGGAGGAAACACCATATATTTT. Filled out from reference TRBV28 and TRBJ1-3, the complete variable domain reads DVKVTQSSRYLVKRTGEKVFLECVQDMDHENMFWYRQDPGLGLRLIYFSYDVKMKEKGDIPEGYSVSREKKERFSLILESASTNQTSMYLCASRLTGQGGNTIYFGEGSWLTVV.

Concerning this clone itself: One end of the junction varies from germline; a read error may be responsible. This chain joins TRBV7-9 and TRBJ2-7, with TRBD2 matching over 11 bases. From germline, CDR1 is SEHNR and CDR2 FQNEAQ (reference sequence). CDR3 length: 17 amino acids. CDR3 protein: CSSSLFPLAGGLYEQYF. The CDR3 region has the DNA TGTTCCAGCAGCTTATTCCCTCTAGCGGGGGGCCTCTACGAGCAGTACTTC.

The J gene is TRBJ2-7, the V gene TRBV28; D is unclear. V was shortened by 5 bases and J by 3 bases, with 14 bases between the two germline ends. The CDR3 loop spans 14 amino acids. Per the germline V gene, CDR1 is MDHEN and CDR2 is SYDVKM. Here the CDR3 reads CASSEVLSDYEQYF. For the CDR3, the DNA is TGTGCCAGCAGTGAGGTGCTCAGCGACTACGAGCAGTACTTC. Complete variable domain (other parts from reference TRBV28 and TRBJ2-7): DVKVTQSSRYLVKRTGEKVFLECVQDMDHENMFWYRQDPGLGLRLIYFSYDVKMKEKGDIPEGYSVSREKKERFSLILESASTNQTSMYLCASSEVLSDYEQYFGPGTRLTVT.

V is TRBV13 and J is TRBJ2-1; 9 positions match TRBD1. Germline trimming cut 5 bases from V and 8 bases from J; bases unmatched to any gene: 10. The CDR3 loop spans 15 amino acids. Germline-derived CDR1 and CDR2 are PRHDT and FYEKMQ (reference sequence). The CDR3 spells CASSTRDRAGDEQFF. The CDR3 nucleotides are TGTGCCAGCAGCACCCGGGACAGGGCGGGTGATGAGCAGTTCTTC.

This clone was detected only a few times. The chain couples TRBV23-1 to TRBJ2-3; D uncertain. TRBV23-1 is an ORF for which the function is uncertain. With 4 bases removed from V and 0 bases from J, the gap between germline ends came to 11 bases. This CDR3 region has 15 residues. CDR3 loop: CASSLDSPSTDTQYF. The CDR3 coding sequence is TGCGCCAGCAGTCTAGATAGCCCTAGCACAGATACGCAGTATTTT.

The chain combines TRBV7-3 with TRBJ2-1; D is possibly TRBD2 (6 bases). Trimming left V 2 bases short and J 9 bases short, with 14 bases between. Germline CDR1 SGHTA, CDR2 FQGTGA. This CDR3 contains 14 residues. Here the CDR3 reads CASSLGGSPGEQFF. The CDR3 DNA is TGTGCCAGCAGCTTAGGGGGGAGCCCCGGTGAGCAGTTCTTC.

The chain carries TRBV27 and TRBJ2-1; possibly TRBD2 for D (5 bases). The germline gives CDR1 MNHEY, CDR2 SMNVEV (reference sequence). Trimming removed 3 bases at V and 8 bases at J, with 5 bases between. CDR3 length equals 11 residues. CDR3 loop: CASSLGDEQFF. The DNA for the CDR3 is TGTGCCAGCAGTTTGGGAGATGAGCAGTTCTTC.

The chain's CDR3 is CAWSVGQYQETQYF. CDR3 DNA: TGTGCCTGGAGTGTGGGGCAGTACCAAGAGACCCAGTACTTC. The rearrangement joins TRBV30 to TRBJ2-5; a possible D gene is TRBD1 (5 bases). This CDR3 comprises 14 residues. V was trimmed by 0 bases and J by 0 bases, leaving 8 bases between them. The germline V gene encodes CDR1 GTSNPN and CDR2 SVGIG (reference sequence).

This chain links TRBV18 with TRBJ1-5; a possible D gene is TRBD1 (6 bases). CDR1 and CDR2 from the germline V gene are KGHSH and LQKENI. The germline V and J ends were trimmed by 5 bases and 3 bases, with 11 bases remaining between them. The CDR3 has 14 amino acids. CDR3 sequence reads: CASSNRENNQPQHF. The CDR3 DNA follows: TGTGCCAGCTCAAACAGGGAGAACAATCAGCCCCAGCATTTT.

A note on this clone: Germline and junction disagree at one end, which may indicate a read error. The chain recombines TRBV7-9 with TRBJ2-7; 9 bases are a match to TRBD2. This CDR3 has 13 residues. Germline CDR1 reads SEHNR; CDR2 reads FQNEAQ (reference sequence). The CDR3 sequence: CSSTQRGDYEQYF. As DNA, the CDR3 is TGTTCCAGCACCCAGCGGGGGGACTACGAGCAGTACTTC.

This chain joins TRBV30 and TRBJ1-5; D gene unclear. There are 17 residues in the CDR3. In germline, CDR1 is GTSNPN, CDR2 SVGIG (reference sequence). Trimming stripped 1 base from V and 4 bases from J, with 20 bases between. CDR3 DNA sequence: TGTGCCTGGAGTGGGCAGGAAGGGCGCCGACTAAATCAGCCCCAGCATTTT. Translation: CAWSGQEGRRLNQPQHF.

This clone was picked up one time. V is TRBV6-5 and J is TRBJ2-5; 7 nucleotides match TRBD1. Germline CDR1 is MNHEY and CDR2 is SVGAGI. The CDR3 covers 13 residues. After removal of 5 bases from V and 5 bases from J, the junction contained 5 bases not matched to a gene. The CDR3 region has the DNA TGTGCCAGCAGTAGGGCACAGGGGGAGACCCAGTACTTC. The encoded protein is CASSRAQGETQYF.

The chain couples TRBV11-2 to TRBJ2-7, with no clear D. CDR3 size: 14 residues. The V gene lost 3 bases and the J gene lost 3 bases, with 12 bases spanning the gap. CDR1 is SGHAT and CDR2 is FQNNGV in the germline V gene. CDR3 coding DNA: TGTGCCAGCAGCTTCAATATCGACTTCTACGAGCAGTACTTC. Protein sequence: CASSFNIDFYEQYF.

The CDR3 loop reads CASSQYLSGVSTEAFF. DNA for the CDR3: TGTGCCAGCAGCCAATACCTTTCGGGGGTCTCGACTGAAGCTTTCTTT. The chain combines TRBV4-2 with TRBJ1-1; perhaps TRBD1 as D (5 bases). The germline gives CDR1 LGHNA, CDR2 YNFKEQ. The CDR3 runs to 16 residues. V was trimmed by 2 bases and J by 5 bases, leaving 18 bases between them.

The chain employs TRBV7-2 and TRBJ2-1; 10 positions match TRBD2. Unmatched junction bases numbered 10, after V lost 4 bases and J lost 7 bases. Germline loops: CDR1 SGHTA, CDR2 FQGNSA. The CDR3 runs to 16 residues. For the CDR3, the DNA is TGTGCCAGCAGCTCAGTAGCGGGGGGTTTCGGGAATGAGCAGTTCTTC. Amino acid sequence: CASSSVAGGFGNEQFF. Supplemented by reference TRBV7-2 and TRBJ2-1, the full variable domain reads GAGVSQSPSNKVTEKGKDVELRCDPISGHTALYWYRQSLGQGLEFLIYFQGNSAPDKSGLPSDRFSAERTGGSVSTLTIQRTQQEDSAVYLCASSSVAGGFGNEQFFGPGTRLTVL.

The chain carries TRBV19 and TRBJ1-5, with a tentative D call TRBD1 (5 bases). CDR1 and CDR2 (germline): LNHDA, SQIVND (reference sequence). With 7 bases removed from V and 2 bases from J, the gap between germline ends came to 18 bases. CDR3 size: 16 residues. This chain's CDR3 is CASNLWGKGGNQPQHF. The CDR3 DNA follows: TGTGCCAGTAATCTCTGGGGTAAAGGGGGCAATCAGCCCCAGCATTTT.

This chain links TRBV4-1 with TRBJ1-4, with D unclear. Trimming left V 2 bases short and J 2 bases short, with 9 bases between. Germline loops: CDR1 MGHRA, CDR2 YSYEKL. CDR3 length equals 15 residues. CDR3 nucleotides: TGCGCCAGCAGCCAATTGTACTCGACTAATGAAAAACTGTTTTTT. This encodes CASSQLYSTNEKLFF.

The chain carries TRBV2 and TRBJ2-5; TRBD2 matches at 9 bases. The trim removed 5 bases at V and 4 bases at J, leaving 8 bases unmatched. CDR1 is SNHLY and CDR2 is FYNNEI in the germline V gene. The CDR3 is 15 residues long. The DNA of the CDR3 is TGTGCCAGCAGTCCCCGCGGGAGGGCGGGAGAGACCCAGTACTTC. Encoded protein: CASSPRGRAGETQYF. Filled out from reference TRBV2 and TRBJ2-5, the complete variable domain reads EPEVTQTPSHQVTQMGQEVILRCVPISNHLYFYWYRQILGQKVEFLVSFYNNEISEKSEIFDDQFSVERPDGSNFTLKIRSTKLEDSAMYFCASSPRGRAGETQYFGPGTRLLVL.

This clone occurred a few times. V gene TRBV6-6 combines with J gene TRBJ2-7; 9 nucleotides line up with TRBD1. This CDR3 spans 14 amino acids. J was trimmed by 3 bases and V by 6 bases; bases with no gene match: 6. The V gene's germline CDR1 is MNHNY and CDR2 SVGAGI (reference sequence). The CDR3 DNA sequence: TGTGCCAGCAGGACCGGGACAGGGAGCTACGAGCAGTACTTC. Residues: CASRTGTGSYEQYF.

The chain combines TRBV19 with TRBJ2-1; a possible D gene is TRBD2 (6 bases). Germline CDR1 LNHDA, CDR2 SQIVND (reference sequence). This CDR3 has 16 residues. V dropped 3 bases and J dropped 0 bases, with 12 bases sitting between them. The CDR3 here is CASSMGTGVSYNEQFF. CDR3 sequence (DNA): TGTGCCAGTAGTATGGGCACGGGGGTCTCCTACAATGAGCAGTTCTTC.

V gene TRBV5-5 combines with J gene TRBJ1-1, with no clear D. The CDR3 is 11 amino acids. Germline lookup yields CDR1 SGHKS and CDR2 YYEKEE (reference sequence). Trimming left V 2 bases short and J 8 bases short, with 7 bases between. The chain's CDR3 is CASSFLYEAFF. The CDR3 nucleotides are TGTGCCAGCAGCTTTCTATACGAAGCTTTCTTT. Supplemented by reference TRBV5-5 and TRBJ1-1, the full variable domain reads DAGVTQSPTHLIKTRGQQVTLRCSPISGHKSVSWYQQVLGQGPQFIFQYYEKEERGRGNFPDRFSARQFPNYSSELNVNALLLGDSALYLCASSFLYEAFFGQGTRLTVV.